This T cell receptor beta chain was obtained from a study of PD-1 blockade in mismatch repair-deficient tumors. Across the whole study: All were previously treated, progressing patients with eleven to twelve mismatch repair-deficient cancer types.

Time point reported: roughly 9-day in vitro stimulation with candidate neoantigen peptide 2. PCR or immunohistochemistry showed mismatch repair deficiency in every enrolled patient. TCRs were sequenced from three patients responding to pembrolizumab. On this clone itself: Its target is not known.

Trimming pared 2 bases from V and 0 bases from J, leaving 20 bases between. The CDR3 length is 19 residues. The V gene's germline CDR1 is SGHRS and CDR2 YFSETQ. The protocol was immunoSEQ multiplex PCR, while the TCRdb copy is restricted to in-frame clones and leaves out a portion. The sample has about 9,800 clones, around 86% seen once. Study results and limitations: Rapid post-treatment expansion, then contraction, generally preceding radiologic response, marked tumor-resident clones.

The V call is TRBV5-1, the J call TRBJ2-2; D might be TRBD2 (6 bases). The sequence was collected from an adult with mismatch repair-deficient cancer. The sequencing used cells cultured in vitro, collected from a patient treated with pembrolizumab. This CDR3 is CASSLDPRQRAPNTGELFF. CDR3 in DNA: TGCGCCAGCAGCTTAGATCCGAGACAGCGGGCCCCGAACACCGGGGAGCTGTTTTTT.